The next 13 T cell receptor beta chains were all read from a single sample in a study of blood T cell repertoires in COVID-19. Assay used: immunoSEQ multiplex PCR; TCRdb lists only in-frame clones, some missing. The repertoire consists of approximately 250,000 clones, with 75% to 90% occurring once and the leading ten covering around 12%. Sequencing input: peripheral blood. All receptors derive from an older woman with COVID-19, enrolled during active disease.

This clone has a single count. This rearrangement joins TRBV6-2 or TRBV6-3 to TRBJ1-2; 10 positions agree with TRBD1. The CDR3 is made up of 16 amino acids. Germline V lookup: CDR1 MNHEY, CDR2 SVGEGT. The V gene end was trimmed by 0 bases and the J gene end by 2 bases; junction bases not matched to a gene: 3. For the CDR3, the DNA is TGTGCCAGCAGTTACTCGGAGACAGGGGGCAACTATGGCTACACCTTC. Its translation is CASSYSETGGNYGYTF.

This clone was detected a few times. The CDR3 nucleotides read TGTGCCAGCAGTGCGGGGACCGCCCCAGTTTCACCCCTCCACTTT. It specifies CASSAGTAPVSPLHF. The V gene is TRBV27, the J gene TRBJ1-6, with TRBD1 as a possible D gene (5 bases). The V gene's germline CDR1 is MNHEY and CDR2 SMNVEV (reference sequence). The CDR3 is 15 amino acids. Trimming removed 5 bases at V and 9 bases at J, with 17 bases between.

The chain uses TRBV5-6 and TRBJ2-5; no clear D. Per germline, CDR1 SGHDT and CDR2 YYEEEE. The CDR3 contains 12 residues. Trimming took 4 bases from V and 5 from J, leaving 9 bases between them. CDR3 protein: CASSPIQETQYF. The DNA for the CDR3 is TGTGCCAGCAGCCCAATCCAGGAGACCCAGTACTTC.

The chain joins TRBV11-2 to TRBJ2-7; 8 bases align to TRBD1. This CDR3 contains 15 residues. V was clipped by 2 bases and J by 2 bases; unmatched bases: 5. CDR1 and CDR2 (germline): SGHAT, FQNNGV. CDR3 nucleotides: TGTGCCAGCAGCTTAACCCGGGACAGGACCTACGAGCAGTACTTC. As protein: CASSLTRDRTYEQYF.

The V gene is TRBV28, the J gene TRBJ1-2; 7 bases are shared with TRBD1. Germline loops: CDR1 MDHEN, CDR2 SYDVKM. The V and J ends lost 3 bases and 0 bases, in that order; junction bases with no gene match: 4. The CDR3 is 15 residues long. CDR3 sequence reads: CASSFPGQPNYGYTF. The CDR3, as DNA: TGTGCCAGCAGTTTCCCGGGACAGCCTAACTATGGCTACACCTTC.

This clone was detected once. V gene TRBV7-9 combines with J gene TRBJ1-2; 11 bases are a match to TRBD1. Losses at the gene ends were 5 bases for V and 4 bases for J; bases not matched to a gene: 6. Germline CDR1 and CDR2: SEHNR and FQNEAQ (reference sequence). CDR3 length: 15 residues. The CDR3 here is CASSKPGQGGYGYTF. The DNA of the CDR3 is TGTGCCAGCAGCAAACCGGGACAGGGGGGCTATGGCTACACCTTC.

The chain recombines TRBV2 with TRBJ1-2; 10 positions agree with TRBD1. The CDR3 extends over 15 amino acids. CDR1 SNHLY and CDR2 FYNNEI come from the germline V gene. V was pared by 8 bases and J by 1 base, with 7 bases of the junction left unmatched. The CDR3 DNA reads as TGTGCCAGCCGAAGACAGGGGGCTTTTAACTATGGCTACACCTTC. This codes for CASRRQGAFNYGYTF.

V gene TRBV18 combines with J gene TRBJ1-4; a possible D gene is TRBD1 (5 bases). The germline CDR1 and CDR2 sequences are KGHSH and LQKENI. The CDR3 is 15 residues long. V was cut by 0 bases and J by 8 bases, with 13 bases left in between. The CDR3 here is CASSPPEQGGEKLFF. The CDR3 bases are TGTGCCAGCTCACCACCGGAGCAGGGAGGCGAAAAACTGTTTTTT.

The chain joins TRBV27 to TRBJ1-6, with D tentatively TRBD1 (5 bases). Trimming removed 5 bases at V and 9 bases at J, with 14 bases between. The CDR3 is 14 amino acids. CDR1 and CDR2 (germline): MNHEY, SMNVEV (reference sequence). The CDR3 sequence is CASSPDDSASPLHF. As DNA, the CDR3 is TGTGCCAGCAGTCCCGACGACAGTGCTTCACCCCTCCACTTT.

V usage is TRBV4-2 and J usage is TRBJ2-7; 11 bases are a match to TRBD1. Germline CDR1 reads LGHNA; CDR2 reads YNFKEQ. J gave up 7 bases and V 3 bases, and 8 bases lay outside the gene matches. The length of the CDR3 is 15 residues. The CDR3 sequence: CASSHSSGTGGEQYF. In DNA form, the CDR3 reads TGTGCCAGCAGCCACTCCTCCGGGACAGGGGGGGAGCAGTACTTC.

This clone is a singleton in its sample. This chain links TRBV19 with TRBJ1-5; 7 bases line up with TRBD1. The CDR3 extends over 14 amino acids. Germline-derived CDR1 and CDR2 are LNHDA and SQIVND (reference sequence). The trim removed 6 bases at V and 2 bases at J, leaving 4 bases unmatched. The CDR3 DNA is TGTGCCAGTAGAGACAGGGACGGCAATCAGCCCCAGCATTTT. Its protein is CASRDRDGNQPQHF.

This sequence joins TRBV6-1 and TRBJ2-4; possible D gene TRBD2, 6 bases. CDR1 MNHNS and CDR2 SASEGT come from the germline V gene. Trimming took off 3 bases at V and 3 bases at J, with 12 bases between the two ends. The CDR3 runs 15 residues. DNA for the CDR3: TGTGCCAGCAGTGAGGGGGGTGTGGGCAAAAACATTCAGTACTTC. It is translated as CASSEGGVGKNIQYF.

The genes are TRBV4-1 and TRBJ2-5, with TRBD2 matching over 7 bases. This CDR3 region has 15 residues. Germline V gene sequence: CDR1 MGHRA, CDR2 YSYEKL. With V trimmed by 6 bases and J by 1 base, 8 bases remained unmatched. The CDR3, as DNA: TGCGCCAGCAGAAAGACTGGCGGGAGCCAAGAGACCCAGTACTTC. Protein sequence: CASRKTGGSQETQYF.